These 27 T cell receptor beta chains came from one sample sequenced in a study of blood T cell repertoires in COVID-19. Produced via immunoSEQ multiplex PCR; TCRdb's table is partial and in-frame only. The sample holds around 200,000 clones; around 83% are singletons and the top ten take 7% to 10%. The sample comprised peripheral blood. The receptors derive from a woman aged 45 to 65 with acute or convalescent COVID-19.

The chain is built from TRBV7-2 and TRBJ1-1, with a tentative D call TRBD1 (6 bases). The V end lost 3 bases, the J end lost 3 bases, and 11 bases lay between the germline ends. The germline gives CDR1 SGHTA, CDR2 FQGNSA. The CDR3 has 14 residues. The CDR3 region has the DNA TGTGCCAGCAGCTTCACAGGGACCTACACTGAAGCTTTCTTT. Encoded protein: CASSFTGTYTEAFF.

This chain connects TRBV4-1 to TRBJ2-2, with 9 bases that match TRBD2. The ends lost 0 bases at V and 9 bases at J; junction bases unmatched: 11. The CDR3 covers 17 residues. The V gene's germline CDR1 is MGHRA and CDR2 YSYEKL. The CDR3 reads CASSQDTMREGLWELFF. CDR3 sequence (DNA): TGCGCCAGCAGCCAAGACACGATGCGGGAGGGGCTTTGGGAGCTGTTTTTT.

The V call is TRBV6-5, the J call TRBJ2-1, with D possibly TRBD2 on 7 matching bases. The CDR3 runs 13 residues. Germline CDR1 is MNHEY and CDR2 is SVGAGI. Trimming stripped 8 bases from V and 8 bases from J, with 16 bases between. CDR3 loop: CASERGKGDEQFF. DNA for the CDR3: TGTGCCAGCGAGCGGGGCAAGGGGGATGAGCAGTTCTTC.

This chain uses TRBV5-1 with TRBJ2-7; tentative D call: TRBD1 (5 bases). This CDR3 spans 12 amino acids. V was trimmed by 1 base and J by 3 bases, leaving 5 bases between them. CDR1 is SGHRS and CDR2 is YFSETQ in the germline V gene. CDR3 loop: CASSLTGYEQYF. DNA for the CDR3: TGCGCCAGCAGCTTGACAGGCTACGAGCAGTACTTC.

The chain combines TRBV11-2 with TRBJ2-1, with 10 bases fitting TRBD2. V dropped 1 base and J dropped 8; count of bases not matched to a gene: 8. Germline V gene sequence: CDR1 SGHAT, CDR2 FQNNGV. The CDR3 totals 16 residues. The CDR3 DNA reads TGTGCCAGCAGCTTAGTATCGGCTAGCGGGAGCCATGAGCAGTTCTTC. Its protein product is CASSLVSASGSHEQFF.

The sample holds a few counts of this clone. This chain joins TRBV10-1 and TRBJ2-3, with 13 bases fitting TRBD2. Germline V gives CDR1 WNHNN, CDR2 SYGVQD (reference sequence). This CDR3 region has 19 residues. The V gene end was trimmed by 4 bases and the J gene end by 0 bases; junction bases not matched to a gene: 10. The CDR3 bases are TGCGCCAGCAGTGGTCCCCAGGGGACTAGCGGGGCTAGCACAGATACGCAGTATTTT. Protein: CASSGPQGTSGASTDTQYF.

This clone was found once. The chain has TRBV28 and TRBJ2-7, with TRBD1 identical over 8 bases. The CDR3 loop spans 15 amino acids. The ends lost 3 bases at V and 6 bases at J; junction bases unmatched: 10. CDR1 MDHEN and CDR2 SYDVKM come from the germline V gene. CDR3 nucleotide sequence: TGTGCCAGCAGTTTTTTTGGACAGGGCCCCCGCGAGCAGTACTTC. The encoded protein is CASSFFGQGPREQYF.

This clone turned up a few times. The V and J genes are TRBV5-1 and TRBJ2-1; 14 bases agree with TRBD2. The J segment lost 5 bases and the V segment lost 0 bases, leaving 4 bases of the junction unmatched. This CDR3 has 17 residues. CDR1 and CDR2 (germline): SGHRS, YFSETQ. The DNA of the CDR3 is TGCGCCAGCAGCTTGGGACTAGCGGGAGGGCCTAACAATGAGCAGTTCTTC. Residues: CASSLGLAGGPNNEQFF.

J is TRBJ2-7 and V is TRBV27; D may be TRBD2 (6 bases). Trimming cost V 2 bases and J 3 bases, with 14 bases left between them. Germline values: CDR1 MNHEY, CDR2 SMNVEV (reference sequence). This CDR3 is 15 amino acids long. CDR3: CASSLMSVAVYEQYF. The CDR3 nucleotides are TGTGCCAGCAGTTTAATGTCGGTAGCGGTCTACGAGCAGTACTTC.

CDR3: CASSQVGSGLTYEQYF. CDR3 DNA sequence: TGTGCCAGCAGCCAAGTAGGTAGCGGGCTAACCTACGAGCAGTACTTC. V is TRBV14 and J is TRBJ2-7; 7 nucleotides match TRBD2. This CDR3 is built from 16 residues. Germline loops: CDR1 SGHDN, CDR2 FVKESK. V lost 1 base to trimming and J lost 2 bases; unmatched junction nucleotides: 8.

This chain links TRBV24-1 with TRBJ2-1, with 8 bases matching TRBD1. V shed 3 bases and J 3 bases; nucleotides not matched to a gene: 6. This CDR3 comprises 16 residues. Germline V gives CDR1 KGHDR, CDR2 SFDVKD. The CDR3 region has the DNA TGTGCCACCAGTGATCCGACAGGGGCCGACTACAATGAGCAGTTCTTC. Residues: CATSDPTGADYNEQFF.

The chain combines TRBV7-9 with TRBJ2-7; TRBD2 aligns across 14 bases. This CDR3 region has 17 residues. Germline CDR1 is SEHNR and CDR2 is FQNEAQ (reference sequence). V lost 6 bases and J lost 3; bases outside the gene matches: 10. CDR3 loop: CASSPVLGTSGSYEQYF. The CDR3 DNA is TGTGCCAGCAGTCCAGTCTTGGGGACTAGCGGGAGCTACGAGCAGTACTTC.

The V gene is TRBV5-1, the J gene TRBJ2-3; possibly TRBD1 for D (7 bases). This CDR3 comprises 16 residues. CDR1 and CDR2 from the germline V gene are SGHRS and YFSETQ. V gave up 6 bases and J gave up 1 base, with 18 bases separating them. The CDR3 DNA is TGCGCCAGCATGGCAGGGGGGCATCAGGGCACAGATACGCAGTATTTT. It codes for CASMAGGHQGTDTQYF. Complete variable domain (other parts from reference TRBV5-1 and TRBJ2-3): KAGVTQTPRYLIKTRGQQVTLSCSPISGHRSVSWYQQTPGQGLQFLFEYFSETQRNKGNFPGRFSGRQFSNSRSEMNVSTLELGDSALYLCASMAGGHQGTDTQYFGPGTRLTVL.

This clone was counted between two and nine times. V and J are TRBV7-9 and TRBJ2-7; the D gene is possibly TRBD1 (6 bases). The CDR3 covers 15 residues. Germline CDR1 and CDR2: SEHNR and FQNEAQ (reference sequence). V gave up 4 bases and J gave up 1 base, with 14 bases separating them. CDR3 nucleotides: TGTGCCAGCAGCTCCCGGACAGCACTATCCTACGAGCAGTACTTC. Amino acid sequence: CASSSRTALSYEQYF.

This chain connects TRBV20-1 to TRBJ2-7, with a weak D call TRBD2 (6 bases). Trimming took 6 bases from V and 3 from J, leaving 9 bases between them. Looked up from germline, CDR1 is DFQATT and CDR2 is SNEGSKA (reference sequence). The CDR3 length is 11 residues. CDR3: CSAGEDYEQYF. The DNA for the CDR3 is TGCAGTGCCGGGGAGGACTACGAGCAGTACTTC.

The table lists this clone with a few counts. At one boundary the junction diverges from the germline segment, which might be a read error. The chain employs TRBV7-9 and TRBJ2-7; D is perhaps TRBD2 (6 bases). Per the germline V gene, CDR1 is SEHNR and CDR2 is FQNEAQ (reference sequence). The CDR3 covers 12 residues. The CDR3 DNA is TGTGCCAGCAGCTTAGAGGGCAGGGAGGTCCTCTTC. This sequence encodes CASSLEGREVLF.

The rearrangement joins TRBV5-1 to TRBJ2-7; TRBD1 is a possible D gene (6 bases). The CDR3 has 13 amino acids. Per germline, CDR1 SGHRS and CDR2 YFSETQ. V lost 0 bases and J lost 4, with 8 bases in between. DNA of the CDR3: TGCGCCAGCAGCTTGGACAGGGCTTACGAGCAGTACTTC. This gives the protein CASSLDRAYEQYF.

The chain joins TRBV5-5 to TRBJ2-2; no firm D call. There are 12 residues in the CDR3. CDR1 SGHKS and CDR2 YYEKEE come from the germline V gene (reference sequence). The germline V and J ends were trimmed by 6 bases and 6 bases, with 9 bases remaining between them. The CDR3 protein is CASTLSAGELFF. The CDR3 DNA sequence: TGTGCCAGCACCCTGAGTGCCGGGGAGCTGTTTTTT.

The CDR3 DNA follows: TGTGCCAGCAGCTTCCAGCTGGGGCGGGATACGCAGTATTTT. Protein product: CASSFQLGRDTQYF. V and J are TRBV11-2 and TRBJ2-3, with D perhaps matching TRBD1 (5 bases). CDR1 is SGHAT and CDR2 is FQNNGV in the germline V gene. This CDR3 is built from 14 residues. Trimming removed 3 bases from V and 6 bases from J, with 13 bases in between. Using reference TRBV11-2 and TRBJ2-3 for the parts outside the CDR3, the full variable domain is EAGVAQSPRYKIIEKRQSVAFWCNPISGHATLYWYQQILGQGPKLLIQFQNNGVVDDSQLPKDRFSAERLKGVDSTLKIQPAKLEDSAVYLCASSFQLGRDTQYFGPGTRLTVL.

This clone was found a few times. The CDR3 is CASSQVSGLNLYEQYF. Here the CDR3 DNA reads TGTGCCAGCAGCCAAGTATCGGGACTAAACCTCTACGAGCAGTACTTC. This chain uses TRBV4-2 with TRBJ2-7; 7 bases line up with TRBD2. J was trimmed by 3 bases and V by 1 base; bases with no gene match: 9. Germline CDR1 LGHNA, CDR2 YNFKEQ. The CDR3 extends over 16 amino acids.

The chain employs TRBV19 and TRBJ2-5; D gene unclear. CDR3 length: 13 amino acids. The germline V and J ends were trimmed by 3 bases and 1 base, with 6 bases remaining between them. The germline V gene encodes CDR1 LNHDA and CDR2 SQIVND (reference sequence). The chain's CDR3 is CASSILVQETQYF. CDR3 coding DNA: TGTGCCAGTAGTATTCTAGTCCAAGAGACCCAGTACTTC.

The genes are TRBV10-1 and TRBJ2-1, with 14 bases identical to TRBD2. This CDR3 comprises 15 residues. Germline CDR1 WNHNN, CDR2 SYGVQD (reference sequence). The trim removed 4 bases at V and 6 bases at J, leaving 2 bases unmatched. The DNA of the CDR3 is TGCGCCAGCAGTGTGGGACTAGCGGGAGCCAATGAGCAGTTCTTC. Protein product: CASSVGLAGANEQFF.

The chain is built from TRBV2 and TRBJ2-1, with 7 bases aligning to TRBD2. The CDR3 totals 15 residues. V shed 6 bases and J 8 bases; nucleotides not matched to a gene: 13. Looked up from germline, CDR1 is SNHLY and CDR2 is FYNNEI. The DNA of the CDR3 is TGTGCCAGCAGCGAGGACACCACTAGCGTCCATGAGCAGTTCTTC. Translated: CASSEDTTSVHEQFF.

The chain joins TRBV5-6 to TRBJ2-5; a weak D match, TRBD1 (6 bases). V was clipped by 2 bases and J by 4 bases, with 21 bases between them. Looked up from germline, CDR1 is SGHDT and CDR2 is YYEEEE. The CDR3 has 17 residues. CDR3 residues: CASSLGPQGSGRETQYF. CDR3 nucleotide sequence: TGTGCCAGCAGCTTAGGGCCCCAGGGGTCCGGGCGAGAGACCCAGTACTTC.

This clone appeared a single time. This chain connects TRBV11-2 to TRBJ1-1; D not certain. V lost 5 bases and J lost 1, with 8 bases in between. Germline CDR1 SGHAT, CDR2 FQNNGV. This CDR3 has 13 amino acids. The CDR3 protein is CASSPYENTEAFF. The DNA for the CDR3 is TGTGCCAGCAGCCCCTATGAGAACACTGAAGCTTTCTTT.

The chain has TRBV7-2 and TRBJ1-2; D unresolved. Trimming cost V 2 bases and J 7 bases, with 11 bases left between them. The CDR3 length is 13 residues. The V gene's germline CDR1 is SGHTA and CDR2 FQGNSA. The CDR3 sequence is CASSLRPTSGYTF. In nucleotides, the CDR3 is TGTGCCAGCAGCTTAAGACCGACTAGTGGCTACACCTTC.

This clone was counted only a few times. V gene TRBV15 combines with J gene TRBJ1-5; TRBD1 agrees at 9 bases. Germline V gene data show CDR1 as LNHNV and CDR2 as YYDKDF (reference sequence). Unmatched junction bases numbered 5, after V lost 1 base and J lost 4 bases. The CDR3 consists of 16 residues. The DNA for the CDR3 is TGTGCCACCAGCAGAGGCGGGACAGGGCTTAATCAGCCCCAGCATTTT. Amino acid sequence: CATSRGGTGLNQPQHF.